One sample yielded the 24 T cell receptor beta chains listed below, sequenced in a study of cytomegalovirus exposure and HLA in healthy donors. PCR employed 60 Vbeta and 13 Jbeta primers. Profiling relied on immunoSEQ multiplex PCR, and the TCRdb table lists in-frame clones only, not all of them. The sample contains about 210,000 clones, around 79% of which appear only once. Material: PBMCs. Every receptor here comes from a male donor in good health and CMV-seropositive.

The chain joins TRBV5-6 to TRBJ2-5; a weak D match, TRBD1 (6 bases). V was trimmed by 4 bases and J by 5 bases, leaving 21 bases between them. Per the germline V gene, CDR1 is SGHDT and CDR2 is YYEEEE. This CDR3 has 16 amino acids. For the CDR3, the DNA is TGTGCCAGCAGCCAAACGACGACAGGCGAGATTGAGACCCAGTACTTC. It is translated as CASSQTTTGEIETQYF.

The rearrangement joins TRBV10-3 to TRBJ1-1, with 8 bases matching TRBD1. V lost 6 bases to trimming and J lost 3 bases; unmatched junction nucleotides: 3. The germline V gene encodes CDR1 ENHRY and CDR2 SYGVKD. This CDR3 region has 13 residues. CDR3 sequence reads: CAIRPQGDTEAFF. DNA for the CDR3: TGTGCCATCAGGCCACAGGGGGACACTGAAGCTTTCTTT.

CDR3 coding DNA: TGCACCAGCAGCCATAAGAAGGGAGGGAAAAACATTCAGTACTTC. It translates to CTSSHKKGGKNIQYF. This chain links TRBV1 with TRBJ2-4; the table's D call TRBD2 went unverified against the DNA. TRBV1 is a known pseudogene. The CDR3 covers 15 residues.

This clone was counted a single time. This rearrangement joins TRBV7-9 to TRBJ2-4, with 10 positions matching TRBD2. The CDR3 is 19 residues long. J was trimmed by 3 bases and V by 5 bases; bases with no gene match: 16. From germline, CDR1 is SEHNR and CDR2 FQNEAQ (reference sequence). DNA for the CDR3: TGTGCCAGCAGCCAATTTCGAAGCGGGGGGGCTAGCGACAAAAACATTCAGTACTTC. Translating it yields CASSQFRSGGASDKNIQYF. The full variable domain, completed using reference TRBV7-9 and TRBJ2-4, is DTGVSQNPRHKITKRGQNVTFRCDPISEHNRLYWYRQTLGQGPEFLTYFQNEAQLEKSRLLSDRFSAERPKGSFSTLEIQRTEQGDSAMYLCASSQFRSGGASDKNIQYFGAGTRLSVL.

The J gene is TRBJ1-1, the V gene TRBV27, with D perhaps TRBD1 (6 bases). This CDR3 spans 13 amino acids. Germline loops: CDR1 MNHEY, CDR2 SMNVEV (reference sequence). Trimming removed 6 bases from V and 7 bases from J, with 15 bases in between. The CDR3 coding sequence is TGTGCCAGCAGCCCGGGGACACCTCATGAAGCTTTCTTT. It yields the protein CASSPGTPHEAFF.

The DNA of the CDR3 is TGTGCCAGCAGCTCAGGGGGCGGGTATGGCTACACCTTC. This gives the protein CASSSGGGYGYTF. The V and J genes are TRBV7-2 and TRBJ1-2, with 8 bases aligning to TRBD1. V shed 4 bases and J 5 bases; nucleotides not matched to a gene: 3. The CDR3 loop spans 13 amino acids. Per the germline V gene, CDR1 is SGHTA and CDR2 is FQGNSA.

The V call is TRBV7-6, the J call TRBJ2-1; D is possibly TRBD2 (5 bases). Trimming left V 0 bases short and J 10 bases short, with 10 bases between. This CDR3 is 13 amino acids long. Germline CDR1 is SGHVS and CDR2 is FNYEAQ. The CDR3 here is CASSLALADEQFF. In nucleotides, the CDR3 is TGTGCCAGCAGCTTAGCGCTAGCTGACGAGCAGTTCTTC.

V gene TRBV9 combines with J gene TRBJ2-3, with TRBD1 matching 9 bases. This CDR3 region has 16 residues. Germline CDR1 SGDLS, CDR2 YYNGEE. V was clipped by 4 bases and J by 2 bases; unmatched bases: 8. CDR3 sequence (DNA): TGTGCCAGCAGCCCTGGGGGGACAGGGACCACAGATACGCAGTATTTT. Translating it yields CASSPGGTGTTDTQYF.

This chain joins TRBV10-3 and TRBJ1-5, with TRBD1 matching 8 bases. Germline loops: CDR1 ENHRY, CDR2 SYGVKD. The CDR3 length is 13 residues. Germline trimming cut 6 bases from V and 4 bases from J; bases unmatched to any gene: 2. The CDR3 protein is CAIRDRVNQPQHF. In DNA, the CDR3 is TGTGCCATCAGGGACAGGGTGAATCAGCCCCAGCATTTT.

This rearrangement joins TRBV9 to TRBJ2-2; 7 positions agree with TRBD2. Germline CDR1 and CDR2: SGDLS and YYNGEE. The CDR3 covers 18 residues. V gave up 3 bases and J gave up 0 bases; unmatched junction bases: 11. CDR3 loop: CASSAVGLRDSNTGELFF. The CDR3 bases are TGTGCCAGCAGCGCCGTGGGACTAAGAGATTCGAACACCGGGGAGCTGTTTTTT.

The V and J genes are TRBV18 and TRBJ1-1; D may be TRBD1 (5 bases). From germline, CDR1 is KGHSH and CDR2 LQKENI. V was pared by 4 bases and J by 8 bases, with 20 bases between. The CDR3 extends over 15 amino acids. CDR3 bases: TGTGCCAGCTCACTAGGGGAATTACAGGTTTGGGAAGCTTTCTTT. Residues: CASSLGELQVWEAFF.

The V gene is TRBV9, the J gene TRBJ1-1; 7 bases are shared with TRBD1. This CDR3 region has 13 residues. V trimming: 2 bases; J trimming: 5 bases; junction bases outside the gene matches: 3. Germline loops: CDR1 SGDLS, CDR2 YYNGEE. DNA for the CDR3: TGTGCCAGCAGCGTCGGGACAGCGACTGAAGCTTTCTTT. Translation: CASSVGTATEAFF.

The V call is TRBV28, the J call TRBJ2-7; 10 bases match TRBD1. Germline CDR1 is MDHEN and CDR2 is SYDVKM. CDR3 length: 14 amino acids. V shed 2 bases and J 4 bases; nucleotides not matched to a gene: 2. CDR3 nucleotides: TGTGCCAGCAGTTTAAGGGACAGGGGATACGAGCAGTACTTC. Translating it yields CASSLRDRGYEQYF.

This clone has a handful of counts. The V gene is TRBV5-4, the J gene TRBJ1-6; 7 bases match TRBD1. Germline CDR1 is SGHNT and CDR2 is YYREEE (reference sequence). The CDR3 loop spans 16 amino acids. The trim removed 0 bases at V and 9 bases at J, leaving 9 bases unmatched. CDR3 sequence (DNA): TGTGCCAGCAGCTTGGAAACAGGGGACGGGGGTTCACCCCTCCACTTT. Protein product: CASSLETGDGGSPLHF.

The chain uses TRBV18 and TRBJ1-5; D ambiguous. Between the trimmed V and J ends, which lost 1 base and 9 bases, there was a span of 13 bases. The CDR3 loop spans 14 amino acids. The germline gives CDR1 KGHSH, CDR2 LQKENI. CDR3: CASSPLKGDPPQHF. The CDR3 DNA reads TGTGCCAGCTCACCACTAAAGGGAGATCCGCCCCAGCATTTT.

The genes are TRBV5-1 and TRBJ2-1; 14 nucleotides match TRBD2. The length of the CDR3 is 15 residues. V lost 3 bases, J lost 10 bases, and 6 bases stayed unmatched. Looked up from germline, CDR1 is SGHRS and CDR2 is YFSETQ. The CDR3 sequence is CASSSGLAGGKEQFF. The CDR3 DNA sequence: TGCGCCAGCAGCTCCGGACTAGCGGGAGGAAAGGAGCAGTTCTTC.

The chain uses TRBV5-1 and TRBJ2-1; 7 bases agree with TRBD1. This CDR3 contains 14 residues. In germline, CDR1 is SGHRS, CDR2 YFSETQ. The junction had 3 bases not matched to a gene; V was cut back by 0 bases and J by 6 bases. DNA of the CDR3: TGCGCCAGCAGCTTGGAGGGACAGAGCAATGAGCAGTTCTTC. This encodes CASSLEGQSNEQFF.

V and J are TRBV10-3 and TRBJ1-2, with 9 positions matching TRBD1. CDR1 is ENHRY and CDR2 is SYGVKD in the germline V gene. CDR3 length: 13 amino acids. V dropped 7 bases and J dropped 6; count of bases not matched to a gene: 6. For the CDR3, the DNA is TGTGCCATCACCTCGGACAGGGGAGATGGCTACACCTTC. Translation gives CAITSDRGDGYTF.

The rearrangement joins TRBV6-5 to TRBJ2-7, with D possibly matching TRBD2 (6 bases). CDR1 is MNHEY and CDR2 is SVGAGI in the germline V gene. The CDR3 runs to 14 residues. V was shortened by 7 bases and J by 6 bases, with 19 bases between the two germline ends. The CDR3 protein is CASTPAGRASEQYF. In DNA, the CDR3 is TGTGCCAGCACCCCCGCGGGGCGGGCTAGCGAGCAGTACTTC.

The rearrangement joins TRBV19 to TRBJ1-4, with 7 bases fitting TRBD1. Germline assignment: CDR1 LNHDA and CDR2 SQIVND (reference sequence). V lost 8 bases and J lost 5; bases outside the gene matches: 11. The CDR3 totals 15 residues. The CDR3 here is CASLDTGTVNEKLFF. CDR3 in DNA: TGTGCCAGTCTTGATACCGGGACAGTAAATGAAAAACTGTTTTTT.

V usage is TRBV7-9 and J usage is TRBJ2-3; D is perhaps TRBD2 (7 bases). Germline CDR1 is SEHNR and CDR2 is FQNEAQ (reference sequence). V was shortened by 7 bases and J by 2 bases, with 19 bases between the two germline ends. The CDR3 covers 16 residues. CDR3 DNA sequence: TGTGCCAGCACCTTGGATTGGGGGGGCCACACAGATACGCAGTATTTT. It translates to CASTLDWGGHTDTQYF. Full variable domain (rest looked up from reference TRBV7-9 and TRBJ2-3): DTGVSQNPRHKITKRGQNVTFRCDPISEHNRLYWYRQTLGQGPEFLTYFQNEAQLEKSRLLSDRFSAERPKGSFSTLEIQRTEQGDSAMYLCASTLDWGGHTDTQYFGPGTRLTVL.

The rearrangement uses TRBV19 and TRBJ2-7; TRBD1 matches 10 bases. In germline, CDR1 is LNHDA, CDR2 SQIVND (reference sequence). This CDR3 contains 13 residues. With V trimmed by 9 bases and J by 4 bases, 6 bases remained unmatched. Here the CDR3 reads CASMRGQGYEQYF. The CDR3 DNA sequence: TGTGCCAGCATGAGGGGACAGGGGTACGAGCAGTACTTC.

The rearrangement uses TRBV18 and TRBJ2-1, with 12 nucleotides matching TRBD2. V lost 5 bases, J lost 7 bases, and 9 bases stayed unmatched. Germline V lookup: CDR1 KGHSH, CDR2 LQKENI. The CDR3 is 16 residues long. CDR3 amino acids: CASSSKLAGGNNEQFF. The CDR3 nucleotides are TGTGCCAGCTCATCAAAACTAGCGGGAGGAAATAATGAGCAGTTCTTC.

The chain links TRBV30 to TRBJ2-7; 11 nucleotides agree with TRBD2. The ends lost 1 base at V and 4 bases at J; junction bases unmatched: 12. Germline V gene data show CDR1 as GTSNPN and CDR2 as SVGIG (reference sequence). The CDR3 is 17 amino acids. The CDR3 DNA reads TGTGCCTGGAGTGCATCCCTAACTAGCGGGAGAATGTACGAGCAGTACTTC. It translates to CAWSASLTSGRMYEQYF.